Following are 22 T cell receptor beta chains from one sample sequenced in a study of shared T cell receptors in the human thymus. Sequencing used immunoSEQ multiplex PCR; TCRdb keeps in-frame clones, though not all of them. The sample lists hundreds of thousands of clones; roughly 86% were seen once. These records were also assigned to another study, of human thymus T cells.

Sequenced material: thymocytes. These receptors were collected from a boy less than two years old with a congenital heart defect.

V gene TRBV4-1 combines with J gene TRBJ2-3; 7 nucleotides align to TRBD2. There are 15 residues in the CDR3. Looked up from germline, CDR1 is MGHRA and CDR2 is YSYEKL. The V segment lost 0 bases and the J segment 4 bases; nucleotides outside the gene matches: 4. CDR3 in amino acids: CASSQEEREADTQYF. The CDR3 DNA sequence: TGCGCCAGCAGCCAAGAGGAGCGGGAAGCAGATACGCAGTATTTT.

This chain links TRBV19 with TRBJ1-2, with D unclear. Germline-derived CDR1 and CDR2 are LNHDA and SQIVND (reference sequence). V lost 3 bases to trimming and J lost 8 bases, with 10 bases between them. The CDR3 is made up of 12 amino acids. Here the CDR3 reads CASSIPGAGYTF. As DNA, the CDR3 is TGTGCCAGTAGTATTCCGGGTGCGGGCTACACCTTC.

The V and J genes are TRBV28 and TRBJ2-7, with a tentative D call TRBD2 (6 bases). The CDR3 has 15 residues. The V gene's germline CDR1 is MDHEN and CDR2 SYDVKM. With 5 bases removed from V and 3 bases from J, the gap between germline ends came to 17 bases. The CDR3 here is CASSGPGLLFYEQYF. CDR3 nucleotides: TGTGCCAGCAGTGGTCCGGGACTGCTCTTCTACGAGCAGTACTTC.

The V and J genes are TRBV18 and TRBJ2-7; 10 nucleotides line up with TRBD1. CDR1 and CDR2 from the germline V gene are KGHSH and LQKENI. The CDR3 covers 17 residues. V gave up 1 base and J gave up 1 base; unmatched junction bases: 7. The CDR3 region is CASSPRSGTGVSYEQYF. Here the CDR3 DNA reads TGTGCCAGCTCACCACGGTCGGGGACAGGGGTTTCCTACGAGCAGTACTTC.

The chain is built from TRBV11-2 and TRBJ2-1; 10 bases match TRBD2. V dropped 4 bases and J dropped 4; count of bases not matched to a gene: 7. The CDR3 is made up of 16 amino acids. CDR1 is SGHAT, CDR2 FQNNGV, per germline. The CDR3: CASSYLLAGRYNEQFF. The CDR3 nucleotides read TGTGCCAGCAGCTATTTACTAGCGGGAAGATACAATGAGCAGTTCTTC.

V usage is TRBV29-1 and J usage is TRBJ2-3; 8 bases align to TRBD2. The CDR3 runs to 16 residues. CDR1 and CDR2 from the germline V gene are SQVTM and ANQGSEA. With 7 bases clipped from V and 0 bases from J, the junction kept 12 bases outside the gene matches. The CDR3 DNA follows: TGCAGCGGCTATGTATTCGGGAGGGTTAGCACAGATACGCAGTATTTT. Translating gives CSGYVFGRVSTDTQYF.

The rearrangement joins TRBV6-6 to TRBJ2-3; the D is unclear. Trimming stripped 6 bases from V and 2 bases from J, with 9 bases between. CDR1 and CDR2 (germline): MNHNY, SVGAGI (reference sequence). The CDR3 is 13 residues long. The DNA for the CDR3 is TGTGCCAGCAGCCATCGCTACACAGATACGCAGTATTTT. Translated: CASSHRYTDTQYF.

This rearrangement joins TRBV7-2 to TRBJ2-7; possibly TRBD1 for D (5 bases). With 1 base removed from V and 7 bases from J, the gap between germline ends came to 14 bases. This CDR3 comprises 14 residues. CDR1 and CDR2 (germline): SGHTA, FQGNSA. The CDR3 loop reads CASSLDVRVWEQYF. In nucleotides, the CDR3 is TGTGCCAGCAGCTTAGATGTCAGGGTGTGGGAGCAGTACTTC.

V and J are TRBV5-1 and TRBJ2-2; 7 bases agree with TRBD1. V gave up 4 bases and J gave up 2 bases; unmatched junction bases: 5. Germline CDR1 SGHRS, CDR2 YFSETQ. This CDR3 is 15 amino acids long. CDR3 sequence: CASSPGQLNTGELFF. The DNA of the CDR3 is TGCGCCAGCAGCCCGGGACAGTTAAACACCGGGGAGCTGTTTTTT.

Here the CDR3 reads CASTSTGTSFRYEQYF. CDR3 DNA: TGTGCCAGCACGTCAACCGGGACTAGTTTCCGATACGAGCAGTACTTC. This chain uses TRBV7-2 with TRBJ2-7, with 8 bases matching TRBD2. This CDR3 contains 16 residues. The V gene end was trimmed by 7 bases and the J gene end by 4 bases; junction bases not matched to a gene: 15. Germline V gives CDR1 SGHTA, CDR2 FQGNSA.

Turning to this clone: The sample carries other DNA sequences with the same CDR3. The chain carries TRBV5-1 and TRBJ1-1, with 8 bases aligning to TRBD1. J gave up 5 bases and V 5 bases, and 5 bases lay outside the gene matches. The CDR3 contains 13 residues. The V gene's germline CDR1 is SGHRS and CDR2 YFSETQ. CDR3 sequence: CASSSTGGTEAFF. For the CDR3, the DNA is TGCGCCAGCAGTTCTACAGGGGGGACTGAAGCTTTCTTT.

This clone is a singleton in its sample. The V and J genes are TRBV5-1 and TRBJ1-6, with TRBD1 identical over 8 bases. V was pared by 1 base and J by 7 bases, with 16 bases of the junction left unmatched. The CDR3 has 19 amino acids. Germline V gene sequence: CDR1 SGHRS, CDR2 YFSETQ. The CDR3 here is CASSLKTQFGTGLNSPLHF. The DNA of the CDR3 is TGCGCCAGCAGCTTGAAGACCCAATTCGGGACAGGCCTAAATTCACCCCTCCACTTT.

The chain uses TRBV10-2 and TRBJ1-2, with TRBD1 as a possible D gene (5 bases). Trimming removed 4 bases at V and 4 bases at J, with 16 bases between. Looked up from germline, CDR1 is WSHSY and CDR2 is SAAADI. This CDR3 comprises 15 residues. As DNA, the CDR3 is TGCGCCAGCAGTGCGGGGGAAGGACACCGCTATGGCTACACCTTC. This encodes CASSAGEGHRYGYTF.

The gene calls are TRBV5-5 and TRBJ2-7, with D unclear. Trimming shortened V by 3 bases and J by 11 bases, and 12 bases separated the two germline ends. The CDR3 runs 11 residues. The germline CDR1 and CDR2 sequences are SGHKS and YYEKEE (reference sequence). CDR3 in amino acids: CASSSKISEYF. CDR3 sequence (DNA): TGTGCCAGCAGCTCTAAGATATCGGAGTACTTC.

This chain connects TRBV2 to TRBJ2-2; 12 nucleotides align to TRBD2. The CDR3 is 20 residues long. V shed 7 bases, J shed 0 bases, and the junction held 15 bases outside the gene matches. From germline, CDR1 is SNHLY and CDR2 FYNNEI. The CDR3 DNA reads TGTGCCAGCAAGACTGAGCCCTTTCTAGCGGGGGGGACGAACACCGGGGAGCTGTTTTTT. It translates to CASKTEPFLAGGTNTGELFF.

The chain links TRBV15 to TRBJ2-1; maybe TRBD1 (6 bases). Germline assignment: CDR1 LNHNV and CDR2 YYDKDF (reference sequence). This CDR3 region has 17 residues. Trimming stripped 3 bases from V and 2 bases from J, with 17 bases between. The CDR3 DNA sequence: TGTGCCACCAGCAGCGGACAGATTAGGACGACCTACAATGAGCAGTTCTTC. Amino acid sequence: CATSSGQIRTTYNEQFF.

The rearrangement links TRBV5-6 to TRBJ2-7; 8 nucleotides match TRBD2. This CDR3 spans 17 amino acids. Germline values: CDR1 SGHDT, CDR2 YYEEEE. Trimming at V came to 3 bases and at J to 5 bases, leaving 16 bases not matched to a gene. In nucleotides, the CDR3 is TGTGCCAGCAGCTCTCCCGGGGGGGGACGGGGAGAGAACGAGCAGTACTTC. Translating gives CASSSPGGGRGENEQYF.

This chain uses TRBV5-5 with TRBJ1-2; 8 nucleotides align to TRBD1. The CDR3 runs 15 residues. J gave up 6 bases and V 3 bases, and 10 bases lay outside the gene matches. Germline V CDR1 and CDR2: SGHKS, YYEKEE (reference sequence). The CDR3: CASSSHRTGLNGYTF. In DNA, the CDR3 is TGTGCCAGCAGCTCACATAGGACAGGGCTCAATGGCTACACCTTC.

V usage is TRBV5-1 and J usage is TRBJ1-6; D ambiguous. Between the trimmed V and J ends, which lost 0 bases and 14 bases, there was a span of 12 bases. The CDR3 sequence is 13 residues long. Germline V gives CDR1 SGHRS, CDR2 YFSETQ. CDR3 loop: CASSLGFGGALHF. The CDR3 DNA is TGCGCCAGCAGCTTGGGGTTTGGCGGGGCCCTCCACTTT. The whole variable domain, filled in from reference TRBV5-1 and TRBJ1-6, reads KAGVTQTPRYLIKTRGQQVTLSCSPISGHRSVSWYQQTPGQGLQFLFEYFSETQRNKGNFPGRFSGRQFSNSRSEMNVSTLELGDSALYLCASSLGFGGALHFGNGTRLTVT.

This clone occurred a few times. This chain connects TRBV5-6 to TRBJ2-3; tentative D call: TRBD1 (6 bases). Germline-derived CDR1 and CDR2 are SGHDT and YYEEEE. This CDR3 has 15 amino acids. V lost 1 base to trimming and J lost 6 bases, with 15 bases between them. Here the CDR3 DNA reads TGTGCCAGCAGCTTGCTTAAGGGGGAATCGGATACGCAGTATTTT. As protein: CASSLLKGESDTQYF.

The chain is built from TRBV2 and TRBJ2-1; TRBD2 matches 11 bases. The CDR3 is made up of 16 amino acids. After removal of 10 bases from V and 2 bases from J, the junction contained 10 bases not matched to a gene. From germline, CDR1 is SNHLY and CDR2 FYNNEI. The CDR3 nucleotides are TGTGCCACCCAGATCGTGGGACTAGCGGCCTACAATGAGCAGTTCTTC. It specifies CATQIVGLAAYNEQFF.

V is TRBV9 and J is TRBJ1-1; the D is unclear. The CDR3 is made up of 13 amino acids. Germline CDR1 and CDR2: SGDLS and YYNGEE. V was pared by 0 bases and J by 10 bases, with 13 bases between. Written as DNA, the CDR3 is TGTGCCAGCAGCGTAGATCGGGAGGGTCCAGCTTTCTTT. Amino acids: CASSVDREGPAFF.